This T cell receptor beta chain appears in the sequencing data of a study of CD8 T cells in ankylosing spondylitis. Findings and caveats of the study: A TCR beta motif of about eight highly homologous variants appeared characteristic of ankylosing spondylitis blood. Enrichment of disease-linked clones was reportedly significant in matched ankylosing spondylitis synovial fluid.

Quantitative 5'-RACE with molecular barcodes generated TCR beta libraries. Using its own MiXCR run on the 5' RACE reads, TCRdb lists one record per CDR3 protein. The sample has about 33,000 distinct CDR3 sequences, 12% to 15% seen once. With 0 bases clipped from V and 3 bases from J, the junction kept 7 bases outside the gene matches. The CDR3 covers 16 residues. Germline V CDR1 and CDR2: DFQATT, SNEGSKA (reference sequence). This clonotype was picked up many times. Antigen: not known. Material for sequencing was blood. The rearrangement links TRBV20-1 to TRBJ2-2; 7 positions agree with TRBD1. The receptor was derived from a male donor with ankylosing spondylitis or in good health (not recorded which). The CDR3 here is CSAREVIGGDTGELFF. The DNA for the CDR3 is TGCAGTGCTAGAGAAGTGATAGGGGGCGACACCGGGGAGCTGTTTTTT.